The T cell receptor (beta chain) under discussion was sequenced for a study of T cell responses to AZD1222 COVID-19 vaccine. Findings of the study overall: The study found vaccine-associated CD4 TCRs spanning spike, dominant at 160-218 and 743-854. There were mostly white British donors and more females than males, and clonal diversity was possibly underestimated.

On this clone: Its antigen is currently unknown.

Libraries were prepared by immunoSEQ multiplex PCR; TCRdb keeps only in-frame clonotypes and omits some of them. The top ten clones hold 1.3% to 1.5% of a sample with 75,000 to 80,000 clones, 85% to 90% of them seen once. The CDR3 sequence is 17 residues long. Germline CDR1 SGHTA, CDR2 FQGNSA. V gave up 0 bases and J gave up 4 bases; unmatched junction bases: 10. Sequenced here: peripheral blood, sampled 28 days after the second AZD1222 dose. The V call is TRBV7-2, the J call TRBJ2-5, with 8 bases that match TRBD2. This receptor was obtained from an adult who received the AZD1222 COVID-19 vaccine. The CDR3, as DNA: TGTGCCAGCAGCTTAGCGCTATTAGCGGGGTTGGGAGAGACCCAGTACTTC. Translated: CASSLALLAGLGETQYF.